This T cell receptor beta chain derives from a study of cytomegalovirus exposure and HLA in healthy donors. Study results and limitations: In a later analysis, common viral pathogens appeared linked to several of the most significant clusters. CMV serostatus was the only immune exposure information that was available. DRB1 had the most TCR associations and HLA-C the fewest, a later analysis found, with rates varying by HLA locus.

The PCR used 60 Vbeta and 13 Jbeta primers. Sequencing was performed with immunoSEQ multiplex PCR; in TCRdb, only in-frame clones are kept and a portion is missing. The sample lists 150,000 to 200,000 clones, 81% occurring once. The V and J ends lost 6 bases and 4 bases, in that order; junction bases with no gene match: 12. CDR3 length equals 16 residues. On this clone: What it binds is not known.

This receptor was taken from a middle-aged man in good health and CMV-seropositive. Sequencing used PBMCs. The J gene is TRBJ2-1, the V gene TRBV6-7, with TRBD2 identical over 7 bases. TRBV6-7 qualifies as an ORF whose function is uncertain. CDR3 DNA: TGTGCCAGCAGCACCCCAAGCGGGGAGGGTTACAATGAGCAGTTCTTC. Its translation is CASSTPSGEGYNEQFF.